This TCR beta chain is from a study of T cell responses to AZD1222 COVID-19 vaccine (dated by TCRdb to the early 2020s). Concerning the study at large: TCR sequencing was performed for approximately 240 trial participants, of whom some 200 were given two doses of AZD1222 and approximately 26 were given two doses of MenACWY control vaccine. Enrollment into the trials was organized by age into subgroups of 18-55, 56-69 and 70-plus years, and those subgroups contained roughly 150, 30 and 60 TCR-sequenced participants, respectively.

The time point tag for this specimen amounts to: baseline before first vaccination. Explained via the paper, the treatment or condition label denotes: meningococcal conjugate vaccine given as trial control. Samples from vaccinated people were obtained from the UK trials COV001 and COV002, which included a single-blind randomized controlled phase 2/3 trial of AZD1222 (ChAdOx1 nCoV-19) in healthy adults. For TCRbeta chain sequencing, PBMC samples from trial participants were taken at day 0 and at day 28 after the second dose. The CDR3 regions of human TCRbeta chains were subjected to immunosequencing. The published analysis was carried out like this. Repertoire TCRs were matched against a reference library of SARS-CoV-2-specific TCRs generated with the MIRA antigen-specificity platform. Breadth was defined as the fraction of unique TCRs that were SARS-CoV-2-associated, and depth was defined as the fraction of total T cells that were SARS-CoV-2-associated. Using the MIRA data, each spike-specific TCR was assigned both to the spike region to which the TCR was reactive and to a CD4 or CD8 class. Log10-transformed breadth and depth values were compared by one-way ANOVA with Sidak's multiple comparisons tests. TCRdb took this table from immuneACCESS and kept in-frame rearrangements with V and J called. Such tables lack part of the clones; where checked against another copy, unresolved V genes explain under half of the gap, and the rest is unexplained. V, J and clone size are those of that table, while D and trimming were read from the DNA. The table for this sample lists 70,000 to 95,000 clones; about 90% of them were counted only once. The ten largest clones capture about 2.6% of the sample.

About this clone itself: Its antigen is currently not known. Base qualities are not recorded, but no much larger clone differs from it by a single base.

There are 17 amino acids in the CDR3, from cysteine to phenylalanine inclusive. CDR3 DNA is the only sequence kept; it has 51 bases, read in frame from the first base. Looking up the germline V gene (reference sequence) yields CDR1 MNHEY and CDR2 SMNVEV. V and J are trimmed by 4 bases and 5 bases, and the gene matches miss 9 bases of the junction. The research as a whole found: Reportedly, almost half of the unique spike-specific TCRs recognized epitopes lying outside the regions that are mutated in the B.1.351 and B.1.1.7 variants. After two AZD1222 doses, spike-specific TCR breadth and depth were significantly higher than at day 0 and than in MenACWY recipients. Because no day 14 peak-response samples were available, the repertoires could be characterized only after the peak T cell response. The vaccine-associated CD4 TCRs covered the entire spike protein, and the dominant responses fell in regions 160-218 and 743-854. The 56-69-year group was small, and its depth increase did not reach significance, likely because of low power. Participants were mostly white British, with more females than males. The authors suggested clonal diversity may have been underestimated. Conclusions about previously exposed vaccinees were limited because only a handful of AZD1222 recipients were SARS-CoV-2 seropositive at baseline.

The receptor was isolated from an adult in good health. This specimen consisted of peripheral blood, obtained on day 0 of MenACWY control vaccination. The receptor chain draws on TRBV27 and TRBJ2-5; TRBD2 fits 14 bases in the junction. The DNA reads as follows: TGTGCCAGCAGTTCGGAGACTAGCGGGGGGGCTCGCGAGACCCAGTACTTC. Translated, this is CASSSETSGGARETQYF.